This record looks at one T cell receptor beta chain sequence and its context. Its antigen is undetermined. There are 14 residues in the CDR3. CDR1 MGHRA and CDR2 YSYEKL come from the germline V gene. V shed 1 base and J shed 6 bases, with 10 bases lying between them. The sample belongs to a study of T cells in Graves' hyperthyroidism and ophthalmopathy. General study results and limits: A model built on 13 V-J features separated ophthalmopathy from stable hyperthyroidism. Progression to ophthalmopathy was predicted a median of approximately seven months early.

Patients aged 18 to 65 had newly diagnosed hyperthyroidism lasting under 2 months. From RNA transcripts, TCR beta CDR3 regions were amplified. With the HTBI primer set, the TCR CDR3 went through a first round of RT-PCR. From the multiplex PCR reads, TCRdb called clonotypes with MiXCR, one entry per CDR3 protein. This sample has fewer than 350,000 distinct CDR3 sequences, with around 15% found just once. The chain has TRBV4-1 and TRBJ2-1; possibly TRBD2 for D (6 bases). This sequence was found in a woman in her forties or fifties with Graves' hyperthyroidism that later progressed to Graves' ophthalmopathy. The sequenced sample consisted of blood. CDR3 DNA sequence: TGCGCCAGCAGCCAAGGGGTGGAGGGCAATGAGCAGTTCTTC. The encoded protein is CASSQGVEGNEQFF.